Shown below are 32 T cell receptor beta chains from a single sample sequenced in a study of regulatory T cells in long-lasting Graves disease. Arm-PCR of CDR3 regions and iRepertoire HTBI primers were used to build TCR beta libraries. TCRdb redid the calling of the multiplex PCR reads with MiXCR, one entry per CDR3 protein. This sample has roughly 400,000 distinct CDR3 sequences, with roughly a fifth found just once. Time point denoted: persistent/refractory GD, antithyroid drugs over 5 years with positive TRAb. RNA extracted from PBMCs served as the sequencing template. The sample consisted of peripheral blood mononuclear cells (PBMCs), taken when the disease was refractory, from a patient treated with antithyroid drugs. These receptors were collected from a female donor with Graves disease.

This clonotype was seen a few times. The genes are TRBV7-2 and TRBJ2-5; D tentatively fits TRBD1 or TRBD2 (6 bases each). The germline CDR1 and CDR2 sequences are SGHTA and FQGNSA. The CDR3 covers 15 residues. The germline V and J ends were trimmed by 4 bases and 5 bases, with 17 bases remaining between them. The CDR3 loop is CASSWGASSGETQYF. CDR3 DNA: TGTGCCAGCAGCTGGGGGGCTAGCTCTGGGGAGACCCAGTACTTC.

The V call is TRBV5-5, the J call TRBJ2-7; a possible D gene is TRBD1 (5 bases). Germline CDR1 reads SGHKS; CDR2 reads YYEKEE (reference sequence). The V end lost 5 bases, the J end lost 3 bases, and 15 bases lay between the germline ends. This CDR3 has 14 amino acids. The CDR3 here is CASRNQGNSYEQYF. The CDR3 DNA follows: TGTGCCAGCAGGAACCAGGGTAATAGCTACGAGCAGTACTTC.

This clonotype appeared a few times. This sequence joins TRBV14 and TRBJ1-6; 7 nucleotides agree with TRBD1. This CDR3 region has 14 residues. The V gene's germline CDR1 is SGHDN and CDR2 FVKESK. Losses at the gene ends were 5 bases for V and 9 bases for J; bases not matched to a gene: 7. CDR3 amino acids: CASSWDSRFSPLHF. CDR3 DNA sequence: TGTGCCAGCAGCTGGGACAGCCGATTTTCACCCCTCCACTTT.

The chain combines TRBV4-1 with TRBJ1-1; D is unclear. CDR3 length equals 17 residues. The germline V gene encodes CDR1 MGHRA and CDR2 YSYEKL. V was trimmed by 1 base and J by 6 bases, leaving 21 bases between them. The DNA of the CDR3 is TGCGCCAGCAGCCAAGGGCCTGGTTCTTCCCCGGGCGCTGAAGCTTTCTTT. Residues: CASSQGPGSSPGAEAFF.

The table lists this clonotype with many counts. The rearrangement uses TRBV28 and TRBJ2-7, with TRBD2 identical over 12 bases. This CDR3 comprises 16 residues. CDR1 MDHEN and CDR2 SYDVKM come from the germline V gene. J gave up 7 bases and V 6 bases, and 13 bases lay outside the gene matches. The CDR3 spells CASRHLMTSGSGEQYF. The CDR3 DNA sequence: TGTGCCAGCAGACATCTTATGACTAGCGGGAGTGGAGAGCAGTACTTC.

The chain has TRBV15 and TRBJ2-6; D is ambiguous. The CDR3 is 17 amino acids. Trimming cost V 0 bases and J 2 bases, with 11 bases left between them. Germline V gene lookup returns CDR1 LNHNV and CDR2 YYDKDF (reference sequence). CDR3 sequence: CATSRDLKIAGANVLTF. The CDR3 DNA follows: TGTGCCACCAGCAGAGATCTTAAGATCGCTGGGGCCAACGTCCTGACTTTC.

CDR3 bases: TGTGCCAGCAGCTGGGGACAGGTGAGCAACAGCAATCAGCCCCAGCATTTT. This codes for CASSWGQVSNSNQPQHF. The J gene is TRBJ1-5, the V gene TRBV5-5, with TRBD1 identical over 8 bases. The junction had 9 bases not matched to a gene; V was cut back by 3 bases and J by 1 base. The length of the CDR3 is 17 residues. Germline V CDR1 and CDR2: SGHKS, YYEKEE (reference sequence).

In its sample, this clonotype was seen a few times. V gene TRBV4-2 combines with J gene TRBJ2-5, with D maybe TRBD1 (6 bases). CDR3 length: 13 amino acids. The V gene's germline CDR1 is LGHNA and CDR2 YNFKEQ. V gave up 5 bases and J gave up 4 bases, with 11 bases separating them. CDR3 in amino acids: CASSYRVGETQYF. As DNA, the CDR3 is TGTGCCAGCAGCTACAGGGTAGGAGAGACCCAGTACTTC.

This clonotype was seen a few times. J is TRBJ2-7 and V is TRBV27, with 7 nucleotides matching TRBD2. The V gene's germline CDR1 is MNHEY and CDR2 SMNVEV (reference sequence). V shed 3 bases and J 3 bases; nucleotides not matched to a gene: 2. The CDR3 is 13 residues long. The CDR3 nucleotides are TGTGCCAGCAGTTTCGGGGGGAACTACGAGCAGTACTTC. Amino acid sequence: CASSFGGNYEQYF.

The sample holds a few counts of this clonotype. The chain has TRBV20-1 and TRBJ2-7; 14 bases agree with TRBD2. CDR1 and CDR2 (germline): DFQATT, SNEGSKA (reference sequence). Trimming at V came to 6 bases and at J to 6 bases, leaving 13 bases not matched to a gene. The CDR3 is made up of 16 amino acids. The CDR3 region has the DNA TGCAGTGCACAACCGGGACTAGCGGGAGCGCGCGGCGAGCAGTACTTC. Translating gives CSAQPGLAGARGEQYF.

The table lists this clonotype with many counts. CDR3 sequence (DNA): TGTGCCAGCAGTGCCAGAGCTACCCAAGGGAACACTGAAGCTTTCTTT. Protein: CASSARATQGNTEAFF. The genes are TRBV12-3 or TRBV12-4 and TRBJ1-1; no clear D. V was trimmed by 5 bases and J by 1 base, leaving 17 bases between them. CDR3 length equals 16 residues.

This clonotype was picked up a small number of times. V usage is TRBV20-1 and J usage is TRBJ1-5, with 9 bases identical to TRBD1. The CDR3 runs to 15 residues. The germline gives CDR1 DFQATT, CDR2 SNEGSKA (reference sequence). V shed 3 bases and J 3 bases; nucleotides not matched to a gene: 6. The CDR3 protein is CSASLTGGYNQPQHF. The CDR3 DNA sequence: TGCAGTGCTAGCCTTACAGGGGGCTACAATCAGCCCCAGCATTTT.

V and J are TRBV9 and TRBJ2-3; D may be TRBD1 (6 bases). This CDR3 is 16 amino acids long. Germline values: CDR1 SGDLS, CDR2 YYNGEE. Deletions cut 4 bases from V and 1 base from J, with 16 bases between. The CDR3 spells CASSPSGQYGTDTQYF. As DNA, the CDR3 is TGTGCCAGCAGCCCGTCAGGACAGTATGGCACAGATACGCAGTATTTT.

The gene calls are TRBV6-2 or TRBV6-3 and TRBJ2-7, with D maybe TRBD1 (5 bases). This CDR3 comprises 14 residues. Germline V gene sequence: CDR1 MNHEY, CDR2 SVGEGT. V lost 0 bases and J lost 5, with 11 bases in between. CDR3 DNA: TGTGCCAGCAGTTACTCGGGGCTAGTTAACGAGCAGTACTTC. Its translation: CASSYSGLVNEQYF.

The table lists this clonotype with many counts. The CDR3 loop reads CATLGPNTEAFF. CDR3 coding DNA: TGTGCCACCCTAGGACCGAACACTGAAGCTTTCTTT. The chain carries TRBV6-1 and TRBJ1-1; D call uncertain. Germline V gene data show CDR1 as MNHNS and CDR2 as SASEGT. This CDR3 comprises 12 residues. The V and J ends lost 10 bases and 1 base respectively, with 10 bases between them.

This clonotype was picked up many times. The gene calls are TRBV6-1 and TRBJ1-4, with D possibly being TRBD1 (5 bases). CDR3 length equals 13 residues. CDR1 is MNHNS, CDR2 SASEGT, per germline. Trimming pared 4 bases from V and 7 bases from J, leaving 10 bases between. This CDR3 is CASSAQGGEKLFF. The CDR3 DNA follows: TGTGCCAGCAGTGCGCAGGGAGGTGAAAAACTGTTTTTT.

This clonotype was seen a few times. This rearrangement joins TRBV15 to TRBJ1-6; the D gene is possibly TRBD1 (5 bases). Trimming took 0 bases from V and 16 from J, leaving 13 bases between them. CDR1 and CDR2 (germline): LNHNV, YYDKDF (reference sequence). The CDR3 loop spans 13 amino acids. This chain's CDR3 is CATSRDKGSALHF. The CDR3 DNA reads TGTGCCACCAGCAGAGATAAGGGGTCCGCTCTCCACTTT.

This clonotype was seen only a few times. The chain employs TRBV15 and TRBJ1-6; possible D gene TRBD1, 5 bases. Germline V gives CDR1 LNHNV, CDR2 YYDKDF (reference sequence). Deletions cut 0 bases from V and 10 bases from J, with 16 bases between. The CDR3 extends over 16 amino acids. The CDR3 reads CATSRDNFRGESPLHF. The DNA of the CDR3 is TGTGCCACCAGCAGAGATAATTTTAGGGGTGAGTCACCCCTCCACTTT.

This clonotype appeared many times. The V call is TRBV9, the J call TRBJ1-1; a weak D match, TRBD1 (6 bases). The germline V gene has CDR1 SGDLS and CDR2 YYNGEE. The CDR3 consists of 15 residues. V lost 4 bases, J lost 10 bases, and 23 bases lay in between. CDR3 region: CASSPPQGNMAVAFF. Written as DNA, the CDR3 is TGTGCCAGCAGCCCCCCCCAGGGGAACATGGCTGTAGCTTTCTTT.

Turning to this clonotype: Since a much larger clone is just one base distant, this may be a read error. The chain has TRBV18 and TRBJ2-2; TRBD1 might be the D (6 bases). This CDR3 comprises 15 residues. CDR1 is KGHSH, CDR2 LQKENI, per germline. The CDR3: CASSQGQINTGELLF. In DNA, the CDR3 is TGTGCCAGCTCGCAGGGACAAATTAACACCGGGGAGCTGCTTTTT.

The V and J genes are TRBV7-6 and TRBJ2-5; D remains unclear. V lost 1 base to trimming and J lost 5 bases, with 8 bases between them. The length of the CDR3 is 13 residues. In germline, CDR1 is SGHVS, CDR2 FNYEAQ. The CDR3 DNA reads TGTGCCAGCAGCTTAGTGGTCGTGGAGACCCAGTACTTC. It translates to CASSLVVVETQYF.

This clonotype was seen once. V and J are TRBV5-1 and TRBJ2-2; 8 bases are shared with TRBD2. CDR1 and CDR2 from the germline V gene are SGHRS and YFSETQ. The CDR3 totals 17 residues. V lost 0 bases and J lost 4; bases outside the gene matches: 8. Here the CDR3 DNA reads TGCGCCAGCAGCTTGGTTTCTCTAGCGGGTAGCACCGGGGAGCTGTTTTTT. This gives the protein CASSLVSLAGSTGELFF. Together with reference TRBV5-1 and TRBJ2-2, the CDR3 gives the full variable domain: KAGVTQTPRYLIKTRGQQVTLSCSPISGHRSVSWYQQTPGQGLQFLFEYFSETQRNKGNFPGRFSGRQFSNSRSEMNVSTLELGDSALYLCASSLVSLAGSTGELFFGEGSRLTVL.

This clonotype occurred many times. The gene calls are TRBV27 and TRBJ1-5; D not certain. The germline CDR1 and CDR2 sequences are MNHEY and SMNVEV (reference sequence). There are 16 residues in the CDR3. Trimming cost V 6 bases and J 3 bases, with 18 bases left between them. The CDR3 loop reads CASSTLPGPLNQPQHF. DNA of the CDR3: TGTGCCAGCAGCACACTACCCGGACCGCTCAATCAGCCCCAGCATTTT.

This clonotype was seen only a few times. V is TRBV30 and J is TRBJ1-1; D not resolved. The CDR3 runs to 12 residues. V lost 3 bases and J lost 8, with 13 bases in between. Germline CDR1 and CDR2: GTSNPN and SVGIG (reference sequence). For the CDR3, the DNA is TGTGCCTGGAGCGCCCGGGCTACAGAAGCTTTCTTT. The encoded protein is CAWSARATEAFF.

This clonotype has more than one count but fewer than ten. A much more abundant neighbour one base away suggests this may be a read error. The chain couples TRBV6-4 to TRBJ2-7; perhaps TRBD2 as D (5 bases). This CDR3 has 12 amino acids. V lost 6 bases, J lost 3 bases, and 9 bases lay in between. Germline V gene data show CDR1 as MRHNA and CDR2 as SNTAGT. The CDR3 DNA sequence: TGTGCCAGCAGGGGCGGACTCTACGAGCAGTACTTC. Translating gives CASRGGLYEQYF.

The genes are TRBV3-1 and TRBJ2-2; 10 bases map to TRBD1. The V gene's germline CDR1 is LGHDT and CDR2 YNNKEL (reference sequence). The V and J ends lost 6 bases and 6 bases, in that order; junction bases with no gene match: 10. The CDR3 contains 16 residues. The CDR3 DNA sequence: TGTGCCAGCAGGTCCGGGGACAGGGGCGAGTCCGGGGAGCTGTTTTTT. Protein: CASRSGDRGESGELFF.

This chain connects TRBV4-1 to TRBJ2-7; 7 bases are shared with TRBD2. In germline, CDR1 is MGHRA, CDR2 YSYEKL. J was trimmed by 4 bases and V by 4 bases; bases with no gene match: 4. CDR3 length: 13 residues. The CDR3 here is CASSPGAGYEQYF. CDR3 sequence (DNA): TGCGCCAGCAGCCCTGGAGCGGGATACGAGCAGTACTTC.

The chain is built from TRBV27 and TRBJ2-3; D is undetermined. Trimming removed 3 bases from V and 5 bases from J, with 9 bases in between. The CDR3 sequence is 13 residues long. Germline lookup yields CDR1 MNHEY and CDR2 SMNVEV (reference sequence). The CDR3 protein is CASSLVFGDTQYF. CDR3 sequence (DNA): TGTGCCAGCAGTTTGGTTTTTGGAGATACGCAGTATTTT.

The table lists this clonotype with a few counts. The chain links TRBV5-4 to TRBJ2-7; tentatively, D is TRBD1 (6 bases). Trimming removed 4 bases at V and 0 bases at J, with 11 bases between. Germline-derived CDR1 and CDR2 are SGHNT and YYREEE (reference sequence). The CDR3 is 14 amino acids. This CDR3 reads CASSPWTASYEQYF. The CDR3 DNA reads TGTGCCAGCAGCCCGTGGACAGCCTCCTACGAGCAGTACTTC.

This clonotype was seen many times. The chain has TRBV28 and TRBJ2-7; D possibly corresponds to TRBD2 (5 bases). Germline values: CDR1 MDHEN, CDR2 SYDVKM. V was shortened by 3 bases and J by 0 bases, with 9 bases between the two germline ends. This CDR3 is 14 amino acids long. The CDR3 DNA reads as TGTGCCAGCAGTTTGGACTTACCCTCCTACGAGCAGTACTTC. This encodes CASSLDLPSYEQYF.

In its sample, this clonotype was seen many times. The V gene is TRBV6-1, the J gene TRBJ2-7; 8 nucleotides line up with TRBD1. In germline, CDR1 is MNHNS, CDR2 SASEGT. This CDR3 spans 12 amino acids. The J segment lost 6 bases and the V segment lost 8 bases, leaving 6 bases of the junction unmatched. The CDR3 DNA reads TGTGCCAGCGGACAGGGAGTCGGCGAGCAGTACTTC. Translation gives CASGQGVGEQYF.

The chain couples TRBV11-2 to TRBJ2-2; 11 bases are a match to TRBD2. Germline CDR1 SGHAT, CDR2 FQNNGV. The V and J ends lost 5 bases and 6 bases, in that order; junction bases with no gene match: 8. The CDR3 is made up of 16 amino acids. CDR3 sequence: CASSATSGRAAGELFF. The CDR3 bases are TGTGCCAGCAGCGCCACTAGCGGGAGAGCGGCCGGGGAGCTGTTTTTT.